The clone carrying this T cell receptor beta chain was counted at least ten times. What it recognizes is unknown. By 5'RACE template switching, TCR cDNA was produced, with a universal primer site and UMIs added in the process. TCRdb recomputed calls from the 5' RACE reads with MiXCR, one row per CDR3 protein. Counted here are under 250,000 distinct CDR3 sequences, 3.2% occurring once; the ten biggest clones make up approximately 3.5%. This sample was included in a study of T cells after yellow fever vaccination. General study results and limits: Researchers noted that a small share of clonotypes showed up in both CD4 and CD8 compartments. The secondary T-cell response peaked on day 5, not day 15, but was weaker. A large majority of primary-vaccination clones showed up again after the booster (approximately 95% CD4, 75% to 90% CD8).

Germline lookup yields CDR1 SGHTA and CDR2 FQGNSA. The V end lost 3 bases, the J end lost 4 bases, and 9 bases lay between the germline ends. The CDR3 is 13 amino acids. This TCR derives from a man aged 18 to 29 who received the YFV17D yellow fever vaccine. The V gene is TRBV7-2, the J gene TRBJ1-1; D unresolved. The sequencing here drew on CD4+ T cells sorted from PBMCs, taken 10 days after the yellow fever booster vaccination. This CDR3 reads CASSFAERTEAFF. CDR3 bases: TGTGCCAGCAGCTTCGCCGAGCGCACTGAAGCTTTCTTT.